This T cell receptor (beta chain) came from a study of T cell repertoires in ileal Crohn's disease. About the research overall: Surgery for a complication: stricturing in 61%, penetrating in 39%.

Some clones are missing from TCRdb's copy, which holds only in-frame ones; the method was immunoSEQ multiplex PCR. The sample contains approximately 5,400 clones, 82% of which appear only once. Trimming took 2 bases from V and 4 from J, leaving 14 bases between them. CDR1 and CDR2 (germline): GTSNPN, SVGIG (reference sequence). The CDR3 runs to 14 residues. This receptor was obtained from an adult with Crohn's disease. The specimen sequenced was ileal tissue. The chain is built from TRBV30 and TRBJ1-2; D uncertain. The CDR3 spells CAWSTPGSPYGYTF. The CDR3 region has the DNA TGTGCCTGGAGTACTCCAGGTTCCCCCTATGGCTACACCTTC.